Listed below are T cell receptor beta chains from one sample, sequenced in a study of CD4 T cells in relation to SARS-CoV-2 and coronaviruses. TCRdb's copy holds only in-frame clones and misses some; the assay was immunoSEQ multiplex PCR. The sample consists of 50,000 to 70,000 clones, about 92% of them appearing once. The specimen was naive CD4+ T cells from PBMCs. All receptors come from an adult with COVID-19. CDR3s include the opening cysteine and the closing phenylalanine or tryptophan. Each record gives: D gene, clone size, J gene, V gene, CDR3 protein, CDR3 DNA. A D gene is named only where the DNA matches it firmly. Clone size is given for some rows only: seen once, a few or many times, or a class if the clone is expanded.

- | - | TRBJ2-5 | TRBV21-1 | CASSNLGETQYF | TGTGCCAGCAGCAACCTCGGGGAGACCCAGTACTTC
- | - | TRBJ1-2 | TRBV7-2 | CASSSDRVYGYTF | TGTGCCAGCAGCTCAGACAGAGTCTATGGCTACACCTTC
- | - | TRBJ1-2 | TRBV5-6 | CASSLVQHYGYTF | TGTGCCAGCAGCTTGGTACAGCACTATGGCTACACCTTC
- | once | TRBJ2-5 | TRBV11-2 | CASSLDHAETQYF | TGTGCCAGCAGCTTAGATCACGCAGAGACCCAGTACTTC
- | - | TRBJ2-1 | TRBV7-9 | CASSAEATYNEQFF | TGTGCCAGCAGCGCCGAGGCTACGTACAATGAGCAGTTCTTC
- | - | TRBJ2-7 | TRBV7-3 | CASSPKGGTGPYEQYF | TGTGCCAGCAGCCCGAAGGGGGGGACAGGTCCCTACGAGCAGTACTTC
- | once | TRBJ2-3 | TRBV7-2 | CASSFTGLQYF | TGTGCCAGCAGCTTCACGGGGTTACAGTATTTT
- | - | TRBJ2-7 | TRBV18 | CASSLSSYEQYF | TGTGCCAGCTCACTCAGCTCCTACGAGCAGTACTTC
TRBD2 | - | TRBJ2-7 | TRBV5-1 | CASSLISGSYEQYF | TGCGCCAGCAGCTTGATTAGCGGGAGCTACGAGCAGTACTTC
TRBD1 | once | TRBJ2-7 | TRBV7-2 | CASRRGQGGEQYF | TGTGCCAGCAGACGGGGACAGGGTGGAGAGCAGTACTTC
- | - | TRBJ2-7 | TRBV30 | CAWSVIRVYEQYF | TGTGCCTGGAGTGTAATTCGGGTATACGAGCAGTACTTC
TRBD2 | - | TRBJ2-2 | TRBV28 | CASDGRRIAGELFF | TGTGCCAGCGACGGGAGGAGGATCGCCGGGGAGCTGTTTTTT
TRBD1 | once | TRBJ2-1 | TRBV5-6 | CASSLMGQGYNEQFF | TGTGCCAGCAGCTTGATGGGACAGGGTTACAATGAGCAGTTCTTC
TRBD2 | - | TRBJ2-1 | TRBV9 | CASSRGALAGLRFF | TGTGCCAGCAGCAGGGGAGCGCTAGCGGGTCTCAGGTTCTTC
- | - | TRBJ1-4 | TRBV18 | CASSPQAARSGEKLFF | TGTGCCAGCTCACCACAGGCAGCCCGTTCGGGTGAAAAACTGTTTTTT
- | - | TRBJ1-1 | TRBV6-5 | CATRRELNTEAFF | TGTGCCACAAGAAGGGAGTTGAACACTGAAGCTTTCTTT
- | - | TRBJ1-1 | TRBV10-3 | CAIAQEGGVMNTEAFF | TGTGCCATCGCCCAGGAGGGGGGTGTCATGAACACTGAAGCTTTCTTT
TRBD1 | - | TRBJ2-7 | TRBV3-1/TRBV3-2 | CASSQGTGGYEQYF | TGTGCCAGCAGCCAGGGGACAGGGGGATACGAGCAGTACTTC
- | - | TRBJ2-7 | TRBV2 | CASSEALPAVTEQYF | TGTGCCAGCAGTGAAGCGCTTCCAGCCGTAACCGAGCAGTACTTC
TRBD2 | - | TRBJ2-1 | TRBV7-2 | CASSPWTSGYYNEQFF | TGTGCCAGCAGCCCCTGGACTAGCGGATACTACAATGAGCAGTTCTTC
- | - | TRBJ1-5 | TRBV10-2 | CASSGGDQPQHF | TGCGCCAGCAGTGGGGGGGATCAGCCCCAGCATTTT
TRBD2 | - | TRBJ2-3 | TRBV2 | CASSEEGRAGVLADTQYF | TGTGCCAGCAGTGAAGAGGGCCGGGCGGGAGTGTTGGCAGATACGCAGTATTTT
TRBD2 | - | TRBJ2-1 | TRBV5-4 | CASSIKSSGRAPNEQFF | TGTGCCAGCAGCATAAAATCTAGCGGGAGGGCCCCCAATGAGCAGTTCTTC
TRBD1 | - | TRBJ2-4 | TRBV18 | CASSPLGQITYPDKNIQYF | TGTGCCAGCTCACCGCTGGGACAGATCACTTATCCGGACAAAAACATTCAGTACTTC
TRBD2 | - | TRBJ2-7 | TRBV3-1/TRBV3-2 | CASSQGLAGYEQYF | TGTGCCAGCAGCCAGGGACTAGCGGGCTACGAGCAGTACTTC
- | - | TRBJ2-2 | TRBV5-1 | CASSLVPGNTGELFF | TGCGCCAGCAGCTTGGTACCGGGAAACACCGGGGAGCTGTTTTTT
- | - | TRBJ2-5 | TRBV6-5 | CASSYDQETQYF | TGTGCCAGCAGTTACGATCAAGAGACCCAGTACTTC
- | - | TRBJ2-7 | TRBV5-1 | CASSLSGGGYEQYF | TGCGCCAGCAGCTTGAGTGGGGGAGGCTACGAGCAGTACTTC
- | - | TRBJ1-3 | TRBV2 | CASTSRVSGNTIYF | TGTGCCAGCACAAGCAGGGTCTCTGGAAACACCATATATTTT
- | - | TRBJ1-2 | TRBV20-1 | CSASGSGANYGYTF | TGCAGTGCTAGTGGTTCCGGTGCTAACTATGGCTACACCTTC
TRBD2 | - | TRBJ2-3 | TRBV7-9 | CASSQSGRDTQYF | TGTGCCAGCAGTCAGAGCGGGAGGGATACGCAGTATTTT
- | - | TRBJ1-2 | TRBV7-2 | CASSLGRVYGYTF | TGTGCCAGCAGCTTGGGCAGGGTCTATGGCTACACCTTC
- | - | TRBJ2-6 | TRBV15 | CATLPDGSSGANVLTF | TGTGCCACCCTCCCGGACGGATCCTCTGGGGCCAACGTCCTGACTTTC
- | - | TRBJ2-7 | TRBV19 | CASSIGQPYEQYF | TGTGCCAGTAGTATAGGACAGCCCTACGAGCAGTACTTC
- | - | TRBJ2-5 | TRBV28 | CASSLFIYRANETQYF | TGTGCCAGCAGTTTATTTATATATCGGGCGAATGAGACCCAGTACTTC
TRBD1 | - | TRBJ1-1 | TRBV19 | CASSVGTGWDTEAFF | TGTGCCAGTAGTGTCGGGACAGGGTGGGACACTGAAGCTTTCTTT
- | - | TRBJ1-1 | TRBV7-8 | CASSLVSKNTEAFF | TGTGCCAGCAGCTTAGTTTCGAAGAACACTGAAGCTTTCTTT
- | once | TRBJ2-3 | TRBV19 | CASSGKALLLDTQYF | TGTGCCAGTAGCGGGAAGGCCCTCCTATTAGATACGCAGTATTTT
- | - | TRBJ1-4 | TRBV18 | CASSPSGAGLVNEKLFF | TGTGCCAGCTCACCCTCGGGGGCCGGGTTGGTGAATGAAAAACTGTTTTTT
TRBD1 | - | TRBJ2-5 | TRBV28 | CASRPRQGWGRETQYF | TGTGCCAGCAGACCCCGACAGGGTTGGGGGCGGGAGACCCAGTACTTC
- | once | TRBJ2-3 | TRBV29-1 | CSGYQQGDTQYF | TGCAGCGGTTACCAGCAAGGAGATACGCAGTATTTT
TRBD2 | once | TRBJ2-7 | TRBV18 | CASSPGLAEAYEQYF | TGTGCCAGCTCACCTGGGCTAGCGGAAGCCTACGAGCAGTACTTC